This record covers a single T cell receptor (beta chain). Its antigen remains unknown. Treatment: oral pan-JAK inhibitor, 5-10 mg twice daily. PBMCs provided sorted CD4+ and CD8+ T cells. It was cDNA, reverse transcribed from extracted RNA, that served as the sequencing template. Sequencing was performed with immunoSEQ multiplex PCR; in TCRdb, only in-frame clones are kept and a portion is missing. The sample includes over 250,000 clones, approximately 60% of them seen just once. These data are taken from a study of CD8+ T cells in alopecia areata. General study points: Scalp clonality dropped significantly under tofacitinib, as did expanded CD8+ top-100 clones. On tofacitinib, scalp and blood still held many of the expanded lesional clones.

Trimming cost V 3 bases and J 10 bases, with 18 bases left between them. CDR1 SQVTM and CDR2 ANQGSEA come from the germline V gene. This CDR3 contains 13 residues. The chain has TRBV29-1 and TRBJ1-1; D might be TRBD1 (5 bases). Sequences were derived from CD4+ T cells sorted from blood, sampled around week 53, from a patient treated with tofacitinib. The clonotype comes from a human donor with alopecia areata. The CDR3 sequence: CSVDSRVGFGAFF. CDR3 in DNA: TGCAGCGTTGATAGCAGGGTAGGGTTTGGAGCTTTCTTT.